The 21 T cell receptor beta chains below come from one sample, sequenced in a study of beta chain features in type 1 diabetes. Reverse transcribing all isolated RNA meant expressed TCRB transcripts were sequenced. Measured with immunoSEQ multiplex PCR; TCRdb has only the in-frame clones, and not every one. The sample carries about 44,000 clones, around 52% recorded once. Sequenced sample: Tregs from blood. All receptors come from a woman under 30 in good health.

The rearrangement links TRBV29-1 to TRBJ1-1, with 7 bases matching TRBD1. Germline lookup yields CDR1 SQVTM and CDR2 ANQGSEA. CDR3 size: 14 residues. CDR3 sequence: CSGSGTAMNTEAFF. The CDR3 region has the DNA TGCAGTGGTTCCGGGACAGCCATGAACACTGAAGCTTTCTTT.

The chain employs TRBV6-1 and TRBJ2-5, with D tentatively TRBD2 (6 bases). The DNA end lines up better with TRBJ2-7; the J call may be wrong. The CDR3 contains 13 residues. CDR1 and CDR2 from the germline V gene are MNHNS and SASEGT. In DNA form, the CDR3 reads TGTGCCAGCAGTGATGTAGCGGACTACGAGCAGTACTTC. Translation gives CASSDVADYEQYF.

This clone turned up a few times. The chain joins TRBV6-6 to TRBJ2-7, with D possibly being TRBD2 (6 bases). The germline V and J ends were trimmed by 7 bases and 2 bases, with 18 bases remaining between them. The germline CDR1 and CDR2 sequences are MNHNY and SVGAGI (reference sequence). The CDR3 covers 15 residues. The CDR3, as DNA: TGTGCCAGCACCACGGCGGGGAGAGGGGCCTACGAGCAGTACTTC. Amino acids: CASTTAGRGAYEQYF.

The chain has TRBV6-1 and TRBJ2-7; 12 nucleotides line up with TRBD1. The CDR3 contains 14 residues. J gave up 4 bases and V 6 bases, and 4 bases lay outside the gene matches. In germline, CDR1 is MNHNS, CDR2 SASEGT. As DNA, the CDR3 is TGTGCCAGCAGGGGACAGGGGGCGCCGTACGAGCAGTACTTC. It is translated as CASRGQGAPYEQYF.

The CDR3: CASSLLASGSYNEQFF. The CDR3 DNA sequence: TGCGCCAGCAGCTTGTTAGCTAGCGGGTCCTACAATGAGCAGTTCTTC. The V and J genes are TRBV5-1 and TRBJ2-1; 8 bases fit TRBD2. Germline CDR1 and CDR2: SGHRS and YFSETQ. The J segment lost 1 base and the V segment lost 1 base, leaving 4 bases of the junction unmatched. This CDR3 is 16 amino acids long.

This clone was counted a few times. The V gene is TRBV18, the J gene TRBJ1-6; D remains ambiguous. Trimming left V 3 bases short and J 10 bases short, with 7 bases between. The CDR3 spans 12 residues. The germline gives CDR1 KGHSH, CDR2 LQKENI. This chain's CDR3 is CASSPAQSPLHF. DNA of the CDR3: TGTGCCAGCTCACCGGCTCAGTCACCCCTCCACTTT.

Turning to this clone: The junction does not match germline at one end; this may be a read error. The rearrangement uses TRBV7-2 and TRBJ2-6; 7 bases align to TRBD2. There are 15 residues in the CDR3. Germline loops: CDR1 SGHTA, CDR2 FQGNSA. The CDR3 here is CANSSGGSGANVLTF. CDR3 DNA: TGTGCCAACAGCTCGGGAGGATCTGGGGCCAACGTCCTGACTTTC.

The J gene is TRBJ2-1, the V gene TRBV28; 9 bases align to TRBD2. Germline trimming cut 6 bases from V and 2 bases from J; bases unmatched to any gene: 8. Germline lookup yields CDR1 MDHEN and CDR2 SYDVKM. The CDR3 has 16 residues. CDR3 in DNA: TGTGCCAGCAGCAGACTAGCGGTACTTACCTACAATGAGCAGTTCTTC. This codes for CASSRLAVLTYNEQFF.

The V gene is TRBV11-2, the J gene TRBJ2-7; TRBD2 might be the D (6 bases). V shed 3 bases and J shed 2 bases, with 14 bases lying between them. In germline, CDR1 is SGHAT, CDR2 FQNNGV. This CDR3 comprises 15 residues. The CDR3 DNA sequence: TGTGCCAGCAGCTTCCCGGGGGACTTGCCCTACGAGCAGTACTTC. This gives the protein CASSFPGDLPYEQYF. The complete variable domain, with remaining parts taken from reference TRBV11-2 and TRBJ2-7, reads EAGVAQSPRYKIIEKRQSVAFWCNPISGHATLYWYQQILGQGPKLLIQFQNNGVVDDSQLPKDRFSAERLKGVDSTLKIQPAKLEDSAVYLCASSFPGDLPYEQYFGPGTRLTVT.

For this clone: A junction boundary mismatches the germline segment, possibly from a read error. This chain connects TRBV6-5 to TRBJ2-7, with D unresolved. The germline gives CDR1 MNHEY, CDR2 SVGAGI. This CDR3 has 14 amino acids. The CDR3 here is CASSYSSVSYEQYF. As DNA, the CDR3 is TGTGCCAGCAGCTACTCAAGCGTTTCCTACGAGCAGTACTTC.

The chain combines TRBV6-6 with TRBJ1-1; 10 nucleotides line up with TRBD1. This CDR3 has 15 residues. V lost 6 bases and J lost 5; bases outside the gene matches: 9. CDR1 MNHNY and CDR2 SVGAGI come from the germline V gene (reference sequence). The CDR3 spells CASRPLDRGRTEAFF. In DNA, the CDR3 is TGTGCCAGCAGACCACTCGACAGGGGGCGAACTGAAGCTTTCTTT.

This clone showed up just a few times. The genes are TRBV30 and TRBJ2-1, with 7 bases identical to TRBD1. The germline CDR1 and CDR2 sequences are GTSNPN and SVGIG (reference sequence). The CDR3 sequence is 15 residues long. After removal of 3 bases from V and 5 bases from J, the junction contained 10 bases not matched to a gene. The CDR3 sequence: CAWRDRRIPNNEQFF. CDR3 bases: TGTGCCTGGAGGGACAGGCGAATACCTAACAATGAGCAGTTCTTC.

In its sample, this clone was seen a few times. The chain recombines TRBV2 with TRBJ2-1; the match to TRBD2 covers 8 bases. Germline trimming cut 6 bases from V and 0 bases from J; bases unmatched to any gene: 4. CDR3 length equals 15 residues. CDR1 is SNHLY and CDR2 is FYNNEI in the germline V gene. The CDR3 DNA follows: TGTGCCAGCAGCAGCGGGAGCATCTCCTACAATGAGCAGTTCTTC. This sequence encodes CASSSGSISYNEQFF.

The rearrangement uses TRBV30 and TRBJ2-1; possible D gene TRBD2, 6 bases. Germline loops: CDR1 GTSNPN, CDR2 SVGIG (reference sequence). CDR3 length equals 14 residues. Between the trimmed V and J ends, which lost 8 bases and 7 bases, there was a span of 21 bases. The CDR3 nucleotides read TGTGCCGCCCCTGGCGGGGCCCAAGGGAATGAGCAGTTCTTC. Residues: CAAPGGAQGNEQFF. Full variable domain (outside the CDR3, taken from reference TRBV30 and TRBJ2-1): SQTIHQWPATLVQPVGSPLSLECTVEGTSNPNLYWYRQAAGRGLQLLFYSVGIGQISSEVPQNLSASRPQDRQFILSSKKLLLSDSGFYLCAAPGGAQGNEQFFGPGTRLTVL.

The chain uses TRBV5-1 and TRBJ2-6; a possible D gene is TRBD2 (6 bases). V dropped 5 bases and J dropped 0 bases, with 15 bases sitting between them. This CDR3 is built from 17 residues. Germline CDR1 SGHRS, CDR2 YFSETQ. CDR3 region: CASSPAAGSSGANVLTF. DNA for the CDR3: TGCGCCAGCAGTCCGGCCGCGGGAAGCTCTGGGGCCAACGTCCTGACTTTC.

This clone is classed as medium-sized (0.01 to 0.1%). The V gene is TRBV7-2, the J gene TRBJ2-2; tentatively, D is TRBD2 (6 bases). The CDR3 has 16 amino acids. Germline-derived CDR1 and CDR2 are SGHTA and FQGNSA. The ends were cut back, 3 bases at V and 4 bases at J, with 15 bases in the middle. The CDR3 loop reads CASSFLRGGSTGELFF. The CDR3 DNA reads TGTGCCAGCAGCTTTCTGCGGGGTGGGAGCACCGGGGAGCTGTTTTTT.

This clone was seen only a few times. V and J are TRBV9 and TRBJ2-5; 10 bases are shared with TRBD2. CDR3 length equals 17 residues. CDR1 is SGDLS and CDR2 is YYNGEE in the germline V gene. J gave up 4 bases and V 0 bases, and 9 bases lay outside the gene matches. The CDR3 loop is CASSVGGSGRWRETQYF. CDR3 DNA: TGTGCCAGCAGCGTAGGTGGTAGCGGGAGGTGGCGAGAGACCCAGTACTTC.

This chain connects TRBV6-1 to TRBJ2-7; 9 positions agree with TRBD2. Germline CDR1 reads MNHNS; CDR2 reads SASEGT. This CDR3 region has 15 residues. Trimming at V came to 7 bases and at J to 1 base, leaving 8 bases not matched to a gene. This chain's CDR3 is CASITAAGGSYEQYF. The CDR3 coding sequence is TGTGCCAGCATAACCGCAGCGGGAGGATCCTACGAGCAGTACTTC.

The chain is built from TRBV6-5 and TRBJ2-2, with D unresolved. The V gene lost 6 bases and the J gene lost 2 bases, with 7 bases spanning the gap. CDR1 and CDR2 (germline): MNHEY, SVGAGI. The CDR3 spans 13 residues. CDR3 in amino acids: CASRTPNTGELFF. For the CDR3, the DNA is TGTGCCAGCAGAACACCAAACACCGGGGAGCTGTTTTTT.

The CDR3 DNA follows: TGTGCCAGCAGCGCTCCGGGACAGGGGCGCGAGCAGTACTTC. This encodes CASSAPGQGREQYF. The V gene is TRBV9, the J gene TRBJ2-7, with 10 nucleotides matching TRBD1. Germline-derived CDR1 and CDR2 are SGDLS and YYNGEE. This CDR3 contains 14 residues. Trimming at V came to 3 bases and at J to 6 bases, leaving 6 bases not matched to a gene.

The chain joins TRBV11-2 to TRBJ2-7; 8 bases are a match to TRBD1. The J segment lost 5 bases and the V segment lost 3 bases, leaving 3 bases of the junction unmatched. This CDR3 comprises 13 residues. Germline CDR1 and CDR2: SGHAT and FQNNGV. CDR3 coding DNA: TGTGCCAGCAGCTTGTCGACAGGGGACGAGCAGTACTTC. Its translation is CASSLSTGDEQYF.